This T cell receptor (beta chain) was captured in a study of radiation and T cells in renal cell carcinoma. Whole-study results and caveats: Top tumor clonotypes rose in blood 2 weeks post-radiation, then contracted.

Sequencing was performed with immunoSEQ multiplex PCR; in TCRdb, only in-frame clones are kept and a portion is missing. The table includes around 160,000 clones, less than 90% detected once. Described time point: baseline pretreatment blood. Treatment denoted: 15 Gy SBRT to primary tumor, nephrectomy 4 weeks later. As to this clone: What it recognizes is unknown.

Germline V gene sequence: CDR1 MGHRA, CDR2 YSYEKL. V lost 2 bases to trimming and J lost 0 bases, with 11 bases between them. The CDR3 covers 17 residues. The rearrangement links TRBV4-1 to TRBJ1-6; D perhaps matches TRBD1 (6 bases). The material was blood, obtained from a patient whose treatment included radiotherapy and nephrectomy. This receptor was taken from a woman between 65 and 79 years old with renal cell carcinoma. The CDR3 DNA is TGCGCCAGCAGCCAAACCTCGACAGGCTCCTATAATTCACCCCTCCACTTT. Encoded protein: CASSQTSTGSYNSPLHF.